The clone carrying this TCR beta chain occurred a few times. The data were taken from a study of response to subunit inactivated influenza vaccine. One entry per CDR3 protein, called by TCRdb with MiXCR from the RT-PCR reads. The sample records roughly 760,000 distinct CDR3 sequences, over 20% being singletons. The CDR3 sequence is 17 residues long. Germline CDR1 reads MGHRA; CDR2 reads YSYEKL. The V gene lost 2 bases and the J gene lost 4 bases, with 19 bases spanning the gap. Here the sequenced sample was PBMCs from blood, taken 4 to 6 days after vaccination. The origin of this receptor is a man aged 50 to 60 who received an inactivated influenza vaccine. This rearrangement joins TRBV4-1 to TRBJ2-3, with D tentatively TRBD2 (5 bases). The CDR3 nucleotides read TGCGCCAGCAGCCAAACCCCGGCAGTCTCGGAGGCAGATACGCAGTATTTT. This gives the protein CASSQTPAVSEADTQYF.